The 18 T cell receptor beta chains reported below all come from one sample, sequenced in a study of long-term antiretroviral therapy in people with HIV. A v3.0 immunoSEQ assay was performed at survey level. This table comes from immunoSEQ multiplex PCR, and its TCRdb copy is limited to in-frame clones, with some not included. The sample consists of tens of thousands of clones, roughly three quarters of them appearing once. Sample: unsorted PBMCs, taken around 1.8 years before starting antiretroviral therapy. The source is a woman aged 40-49 years with HIV.

This clone was seen a few times. The chain recombines TRBV9 with TRBJ2-1; D unclear. The CDR3 is made up of 15 amino acids. The germline gives CDR1 SGDLS, CDR2 YYNGEE. The V and J ends lost 3 bases and 4 bases respectively, with 14 bases between them. The CDR3 region has the DNA TGTGCCAGCAGCGAAAGCCTCGACTGGTACAATGAGCAGTTCTTC. It specifies CASSESLDWYNEQFF.

This clone was counted a single time. This chain uses TRBV5-1 with TRBJ2-5; D remains ambiguous. V lost 5 bases and J lost 2, with 4 bases in between. The CDR3 spans 11 residues. Germline V lookup: CDR1 SGHRS, CDR2 YFSETQ. The CDR3 DNA sequence: TGCGCCAGCAGGGTACAAGAGACCCAGTACTTC. Its translation: CASRVQETQYF.

This clone has more than one count but fewer than ten. This chain connects TRBV19 to TRBJ2-2; D may be TRBD1 (6 bases). Trimming removed 2 bases from V and 4 bases from J, with 11 bases in between. The CDR3 loop spans 15 amino acids. Germline V lookup: CDR1 LNHDA, CDR2 SQIVND (reference sequence). This CDR3 is CASSINGGGTGELFF. In nucleotides, the CDR3 is TGTGCCAGTAGTATAAATGGGGGCGGCACCGGGGAGCTGTTTTTT. Complete variable domain (other parts from reference TRBV19 and TRBJ2-2): DGGITQSPKYLFRKEGQNVTLSCEQNLNHDAMYWYRQDPGQGLRLIYYSQIVNDFQKGDIAEGYSVSREKKESFPLTVTSAQKNPTAFYLCASSINGGGTGELFFGEGSRLTVL.

The chain has TRBV5-4 and TRBJ2-7, with 9 bases aligning to TRBD2. The CDR3 is made up of 15 amino acids. V dropped 4 bases and J dropped 4; count of bases not matched to a gene: 9. Germline values: CDR1 SGHNT, CDR2 YYREEE (reference sequence). The CDR3, as DNA: TGTGCCAGCAGCCCGGGGGCGGGAGGGCCTTACGAGCAGTACTTC. It specifies CASSPGAGGPYEQYF.

V is TRBV7-8 and J is TRBJ1-2, with D possibly TRBD1 on 5 matching bases. V lost 5 bases and J lost 6, with 19 bases in between. Germline CDR1 is SGHVS and CDR2 is FQNEAQ. The CDR3 is 15 amino acids. CDR3 nucleotides: TGTGCCAGCAGCCCCGCGGAGGGGAGGCTAGATGGCTACACCTTC. Translated, it gives CASSPAEGRLDGYTF.

This clone was detected a few times. The genes are TRBV29-1 and TRBJ1-2; D is ambiguous. Per germline, CDR1 SQVTM and CDR2 ANQGSEA. Between the trimmed V and J ends, which lost 4 bases and 8 bases, there was a span of 14 bases. CDR3 size: 12 residues. The CDR3 region has the DNA TGCAGCGTTGTTCCGGCCCCAGGCGGCTACACCTTC. Residues: CSVVPAPGGYTF. Using reference TRBV29-1 and TRBJ1-2 for the parts outside the CDR3, the full variable domain is SAVISQKPSRDICQRGTSLTIQCQVDSQVTMMFWYRQQPGQSLTLIATANQGSEATYESGFVIDKFPISRPNLTFSTLTVSNMSPEDSSIYLCSVVPAPGGYTFGSGTRLTVV.

A single count supports this clone. The chain uses TRBV5-8 and TRBJ2-3, with D perhaps TRBD1 (5 bases). Germline CDR1 and CDR2: SGHTS and YDEGEE. The CDR3 runs 13 residues. V lost 0 bases and J lost 6, with 8 bases in between. This CDR3 reads CASSLEGSDTQYF. The CDR3 region has the DNA TGTGCCAGCAGCTTGGAGGGGTCCGATACGCAGTATTTT.

This chain links TRBV7-6 with TRBJ1-3, with unresolved D. CDR1 and CDR2 from the germline V gene are SGHVS and FNYEAQ. There are 15 residues in the CDR3. Trimming left V 3 bases short and J 1 base short, with 10 bases between. CDR3 nucleotide sequence: TGTGCCAGCAGCTTTCGCGAGGCGTCTGGAAACACCATATATTTT. Translation: CASSFREASGNTIYF.

The rearrangement joins TRBV5-1 to TRBJ2-5; possible D gene TRBD1, 5 bases. The CDR3 covers 13 residues. V was pared by 2 bases and J by 0 bases, with 5 bases between. The germline CDR1 and CDR2 sequences are SGHRS and YFSETQ. CDR3 DNA: TGCGCCAGCAGCTTACAGGACCAAGAGACCCAGTACTTC. Its protein product is CASSLQDQETQYF.

This chain joins TRBV5-1 and TRBJ2-7, with TRBD1 identical over 8 bases. The CDR3 covers 14 residues. The V gene end was trimmed by 4 bases and the J gene end by 2 bases; junction bases not matched to a gene: 5. CDR1 is SGHRS and CDR2 is YFSETQ in the germline V gene. The CDR3 nucleotides are TGCGCCAGCAGCCAACCGGGACAGGCCTACGAGCAGTACTTC. It specifies CASSQPGQAYEQYF.

V is TRBV5-6 and J is TRBJ1-4, with 8 positions matching TRBD1. CDR3 size: 16 residues. Germline V gene lookup returns CDR1 SGHDT and CDR2 YYEEEE. Trimming took 3 bases from V and 8 from J; bases not matched to a gene: 12. The DNA for the CDR3 is TGTGCCAGCAGCTCAGATACAGGGGGAAAAAAGGAAAAACTGTTTTTT. It is translated as CASSSDTGGKKEKLFF.

The gene calls are TRBV2 and TRBJ2-1, with 9 bases aligning to TRBD1. V was pared by 7 bases and J by 2 bases, with 3 bases of the junction left unmatched. The CDR3 is 14 amino acids. Germline CDR1 and CDR2: SNHLY and FYNNEI. CDR3 region: CASKDRGTYNEQFF. The CDR3 DNA is TGTGCCAGCAAGGACAGGGGTACCTACAATGAGCAGTTCTTC.

The chain joins TRBV6-5 to TRBJ1-2; 8 nucleotides line up with TRBD1. V lost 8 bases, J lost 2 bases, and 7 bases stayed unmatched. The CDR3 covers 14 residues. Germline lookup yields CDR1 MNHEY and CDR2 SVGAGI. The CDR3 nucleotides read TGTGCCAGCGCCCTACAGGGGGGAAACTATGGCTACACCTTC. This encodes CASALQGGNYGYTF.

This rearrangement joins TRBV23-1 to TRBJ2-1; D may be TRBD1 or TRBD2 (5 bases each). TRBV23-1 is noted as an ORF with a role that remains uncertain. The CDR3 is 19 amino acids. The ends were cut back, 0 bases at V and 0 bases at J, with 18 bases in the middle. The CDR3 nucleotides are TGCGCCAGCAGTCAATCGGAGGATGTGAGGGGAAGCTCCTACAATGAGCAGTTCTTC. Protein sequence: CASSQSEDVRGSSYNEQFF.

The gene calls are TRBV5-1 and TRBJ2-1; 7 bases line up with TRBD2. Germline loops: CDR1 SGHRS, CDR2 YFSETQ. CDR3 size: 15 residues. The V gene end was trimmed by 1 base and the J gene end by 4 bases; junction bases not matched to a gene: 5. CDR3 sequence: CASSLLSSGYNEQFF. CDR3 nucleotide sequence: TGCGCCAGCAGCTTGCTTTCTAGCGGATACAATGAGCAGTTCTTC.

The J gene is TRBJ2-7, the V gene TRBV21-1; TRBD1 was called by the table and not checked on the DNA. TRBV21-1 is described as a pseudogene. The CDR3 is 16 residues long. Here the CDR3 reads CASSKRGMTGGHEQYF. CDR3 nucleotides: TGTGCCAGCAGCAAAAGGGGAATGACAGGGGGCCACGAGCAGTACTTC.

The CDR3 DNA reads TGTGCCAGCAGCTTAGAACTAACTGTAGGGGTCAGCTCCTACGAGCAGTACTTC. Translated: CASSLELTVGVSSYEQYF. The V gene is TRBV11-2, the J gene TRBJ2-7; D might be TRBD1 (5 bases). Trimming removed 0 bases at V and 0 bases at J, with 18 bases between. Germline CDR1 reads SGHAT; CDR2 reads FQNNGV. The CDR3 extends over 18 amino acids.

V gene TRBV5-1 combines with J gene TRBJ2-3; D is perhaps TRBD1 or TRBD2 (5 bases each). Germline V gene lookup returns CDR1 SGHRS and CDR2 YFSETQ. Trimming removed 4 bases from V and 2 bases from J, with 14 bases in between. The CDR3 has 15 residues. CDR3 DNA sequence: TGCGCCAGCAGCCCCGGGGCGGCCAACACAGATACGCAGTATTTT. Translated: CASSPGAANTDTQYF.